This T cell receptor beta chain was recovered during a study of blood T cell repertoires in COVID-19. Study as a whole: In each case, the material was cDNA or gDNA derived from T cells, B-cell-depleted T cells, or PBMCs.

Germline V gene sequence: CDR1 SGHAT, CDR2 FQNNGV. The V gene lost 3 bases and the J gene lost 7 bases, with 13 bases spanning the gap. The length of the CDR3 is 14 residues. In the study's own analysis: Nucleated cell counts were estimated from reference gene primer amplification. The table came from immunoSEQ multiplex PCR; TCRdb's copy has only in-frame clones and leaves some out. That table gives V, J and clone size, and the DNA gave D and trimming. Of some 5,000 clones listed, roughly 83% are singletons. The sample taken for sequencing was peripheral blood. J is TRBJ2-1 and V is TRBV11-2, with unresolved D. The clonotype was recovered from a human donor in a cohort sampled during active COVID-19. Written as DNA, the CDR3 is TGTGCCAGCAGCTTCCTACTTCCGGGTAATGAGCAGTTCTTC. Residues: CASSFLLPGNEQFF.